A single sample is the source of the 17 T cell receptor beta chains below, sequenced in a study of blood T cells in healthy people across ages. For the second PCR, which ran for roughly 7 to 11 cycles, a sample-barcoded 5' primer and a J-beta primer mix were used. TCRdb re-called the 5' RACE reads through MiXCR, storing one row per CDR3 protein. The data show over 1,300,000 distinct CDR3 sequences, roughly 60% seen once. Sequences were obtained from blood. The receptors derive from a man aged 18 to 30 in good health.

The chain joins TRBV7-9 to TRBJ2-7, with 9 bases matching TRBD2. This CDR3 is 15 amino acids long. Per germline, CDR1 SEHNR and CDR2 FQNEAQ (reference sequence). V lost 2 bases and J lost 3; bases outside the gene matches: 5. The CDR3 loop is CASSLSLAGYYEQYF. DNA of the CDR3: TGTGCCAGCAGCTTAAGCCTAGCGGGGTACTACGAGCAGTACTTC. Supplemented by reference TRBV7-9 and TRBJ2-7, the full variable domain reads DTGVSQNPRHKITKRGQNVTFRCDPISEHNRLYWYRQTLGQGPEFLTYFQNEAQLEKSRLLSDRFSAERPKGSFSTLEIQRTEQGDSAMYLCASSLSLAGYYEQYFGPGTRLTVT.

The chain uses TRBV12-3 or TRBV12-4 and TRBJ2-6, with D unresolved. Deletions cut 8 bases from V and 0 bases from J, with 8 bases between. This CDR3 has 14 residues. The CDR3 nucleotides read TGTGCCAGCGGTTACCTCTCTGGGGCCAACGTCCTGACTTTC. Encoded protein: CASGYLSGANVLTF.

The chain has TRBV20-1 and TRBJ1-4, with TRBD1 matching over 7 bases. The CDR3 length is 13 residues. The V segment lost 5 bases and the J segment 7 bases; nucleotides outside the gene matches: 7. Germline assignment: CDR1 DFQATT and CDR2 SNEGSKA (reference sequence). CDR3 DNA: TGCAGTGCTCCGGGACAGCCGAGTGAAAAACTGTTTTTT. The encoded protein is CSAPGQPSEKLFF.

The J gene is TRBJ2-1, the V gene TRBV20-1, with D hard to call. The J call may be mistaken, given a closer DNA end match to TRBJ2-7. CDR1 is DFQATT and CDR2 is SNEGSKA in the germline V gene (reference sequence). The CDR3 length is 16 residues. Here the CDR3 reads CSAREPPGNSYNEQYF. CDR3 coding DNA: TGCAGTGCTAGGGAACCCCCAGGAAACTCCTACAATGAGCAGTACTTC.

V and J are TRBV27 and TRBJ1-4; perhaps TRBD1 as D (6 bases). Germline V gene data show CDR1 as MNHEY and CDR2 as SMNVEV (reference sequence). The CDR3 extends over 15 amino acids. V lost 4 bases, J lost 0 bases, and 9 bases lay in between. CDR3: CASSYGQTTNEKLFF. The CDR3 coding sequence is TGTGCCAGCAGTTACGGACAGACAACTAATGAAAAACTGTTTTTT.

The CDR3 DNA sequence: TGCGCCAGCAGCTCAATAACGGACCGCTCGTACCCCTACGAGCAGTACTTC. Amino acid sequence: CASSSITDRSYPYEQYF. V usage is TRBV5-1 and J usage is TRBJ2-7, with no clear D. The CDR3 contains 17 residues. Germline CDR1 reads SGHRS; CDR2 reads YFSETQ. V gave up 3 bases and J gave up 2 bases, with 21 bases separating them.

The J gene is TRBJ1-4, the V gene TRBV2; the match to TRBD1 covers 7 bases. Germline loops: CDR1 SNHLY, CDR2 FYNNEI. Germline trimming cut 4 bases from V and 0 bases from J; bases unmatched to any gene: 5. The CDR3 is 16 residues long. The DNA of the CDR3 is TGTGCCAGCAGTGGGGACAGCGCTGCAACTAATGAAAAACTGTTTTTT. It codes for CASSGDSAATNEKLFF.

The chain uses TRBV6-6 and TRBJ2-5, with D possibly matching TRBD1 (6 bases). CDR1 is MNHNY and CDR2 is SVGAGI in the germline V gene (reference sequence). V was pared by 2 bases and J by 3 bases, with 19 bases between. This CDR3 has 17 residues. DNA of the CDR3: TGTGCCAGCAGTTACCCACGAGGCAGGGGTATGGAAGAGACCCAGTACTTC. It specifies CASSYPRGRGMEETQYF.

The chain is built from TRBV20-1 and TRBJ2-7; D perhaps matches TRBD1 (5 bases). The germline V gene has CDR1 DFQATT and CDR2 SNEGSKA (reference sequence). The CDR3 is 12 amino acids. V gave up 6 bases and J gave up 3 bases, with 12 bases separating them. This CDR3 is CSAPRTNYEQYF. CDR3 sequence (DNA): TGCAGTGCACCCCGGACAAACTACGAGCAGTACTTC.

This chain joins TRBV20-1 and TRBJ2-5; 10 nucleotides match TRBD2. The J call is doubtful: the DNA matches TRBJ2-7 better. CDR1 DFQATT and CDR2 SNEGSKA come from the germline V gene (reference sequence). The CDR3 totals 15 residues. CDR3 in DNA: TGCAGTGCCGGGACGATCAGCGGGGGGGCCTACGAGCAGTACTTC. Its protein is CSAGTISGGAYEQYF.

Here the CDR3 DNA reads TGTGCCAGTAGTGGCGTCTCCGGGCGAGATACGCAGTATTTT. This gives the protein CASSGVSGRDTQYF. This chain joins TRBV19 and TRBJ2-3; no clear D. From germline, CDR1 is LNHDA and CDR2 SQIVND (reference sequence). The CDR3 is 14 amino acids. The ends were cut back, 5 bases at V and 5 bases at J, with 14 bases in the middle.

The chain combines TRBV7-9 with TRBJ2-5; TRBD2 matches 10 bases. The CDR3 length is 16 residues. Germline CDR1 SEHNR, CDR2 FQNEAQ (reference sequence). V shed 5 bases, J shed 1 base, and the junction held 7 bases outside the gene matches. CDR3 bases: TGTGCCAGCAGCCCCCTAGCGGGGGAGTCCCAAGAGACCCAGTACTTC. It yields the protein CASSPLAGESQETQYF. The full variable domain, rest sourced from reference TRBV7-9 and TRBJ2-5, is DTGVSQNPRHKITKRGQNVTFRCDPISEHNRLYWYRQTLGQGPEFLTYFQNEAQLEKSRLLSDRFSAERPKGSFSTLEIQRTEQGDSAMYLCASSPLAGESQETQYFGPGTRLLVL.

This clonotype has just a few counts. The chain uses TRBV3-1 and TRBJ1-2, with a possible D match to TRBD1 (6 bases). The germline V gene has CDR1 LGHDT and CDR2 YNNKEL (reference sequence). This CDR3 is built from 17 residues. Trimming cost V 4 bases and J 5 bases, with 23 bases left between them. Here the CDR3 reads CASSPGAQNRAEYGYTF. CDR3 sequence (DNA): TGTGCCAGCAGCCCCGGGGCCCAAAACAGGGCTGAGTATGGCTACACCTTC.

The rearrangement uses TRBV12-3 or TRBV12-4 and TRBJ2-1; tentatively, D is TRBD2 (6 bases). V gave up 6 bases and J gave up 10 bases, with 13 bases separating them. This CDR3 is 12 amino acids long. The CDR3, as DNA: TGTGCCAGCAGCCGGGTAGCGGAGGAGCAGTTCTTC. Protein product: CASSRVAEEQFF.

The table lists this clonotype with a few counts. V is TRBV2 and J is TRBJ2-5; D is undetermined. The DNA matches TRBJ2-7 better at its end, which makes the J call doubtful. Germline-derived CDR1 and CDR2 are SNHLY and FYNNEI. CDR3 size: 13 residues. The CDR3 loop reads CASIRLLPYEQYF. For the CDR3, the DNA is TGTGCCAGCATTCGTTTACTCCCCTACGAGCAGTACTTC.

The chain couples TRBV4-1 to TRBJ2-3; 7 bases match TRBD2. Trimming cost V 1 base and J 10 bases; bases outside gene matches: 11. Germline assignment: CDR1 MGHRA and CDR2 YSYEKL. CDR3 length: 15 residues. The CDR3: CASSQVERGAPPQYF. In DNA, the CDR3 is TGCGCCAGCAGCCAAGTTGAGCGGGGAGCTCCGCCGCAGTATTTT.

This chain connects TRBV6-1 to TRBJ1-4, with 9 nucleotides matching TRBD1. From germline, CDR1 is MNHNS and CDR2 SASEGT. The CDR3 is 15 residues long. Trimming removed 4 bases from V and 9 bases from J; junction bases left unmatched: 9. CDR3 region: CASSASPGQGKKLFF. The CDR3 DNA follows: TGTGCCAGCAGTGCCAGTCCGGGACAGGGAAAAAAACTGTTTTTT.